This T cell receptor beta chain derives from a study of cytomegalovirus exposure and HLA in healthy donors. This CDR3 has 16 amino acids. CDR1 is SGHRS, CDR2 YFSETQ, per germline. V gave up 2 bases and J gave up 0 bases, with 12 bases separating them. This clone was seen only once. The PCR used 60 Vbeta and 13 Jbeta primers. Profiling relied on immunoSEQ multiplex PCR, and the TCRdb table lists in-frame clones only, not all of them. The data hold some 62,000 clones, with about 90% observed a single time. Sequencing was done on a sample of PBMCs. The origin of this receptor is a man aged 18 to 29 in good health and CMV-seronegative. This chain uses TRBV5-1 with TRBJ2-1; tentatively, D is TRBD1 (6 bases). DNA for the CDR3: TGCGCCAGCAGCTTACAACAGGGAAGCTCCTACAATGAGCAGTTCTTC. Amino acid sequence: CASSLQQGSSYNEQFF.